This TCR beta chain was profiled in a study of T cell changes during pregnancy in multiple sclerosis. Only one count was recorded for this clone. Germline V gene data show CDR1 as ENHRY and CDR2 as SYGVKD. After removal of 6 bases from V and 0 bases from J, the junction contained 4 bases not matched to a gene. This CDR3 region has 16 residues. Sequencing was performed with immunoSEQ multiplex PCR; in TCRdb, only in-frame clones are kept and a portion is missing. This sample has 50,000 to 60,000 clones; about nine tenths occur once, and the top ten carry around 0.25%. Specimen: CD4+ T cells from peripheral blood mononuclear cells, collected in the second trimester of pregnancy. The V call is TRBV10-3, the J call TRBJ2-6; 8 bases agree with TRBD1. The sequence was collected from a female donor with multiple sclerosis, enrolled in a pregnancy study. This CDR3 reads CAISGQGGSGANVLTF. CDR3 nucleotides: TGTGCCATCAGCGGACAGGGTGGCTCTGGGGCCAACGTCCTGACTTTC.